Shown below are 18 T cell receptor beta chains from a single sample sequenced in a study of cytomegalovirus exposure and HLA in healthy donors. 60 Vbeta and 13 Jbeta primers were used in PCR. Method: immunoSEQ multiplex PCR; TCRdb's copy keeps in-frame clones and lacks some. The sample has about 110,000 clones, 65% to 85% seen once. The sequenced sample consisted of PBMCs. Receptors were obtained from a man younger than 40 in good health and CMV-seropositive.

This clone was counted a few times. V gene TRBV2 combines with J gene TRBJ2-7; TRBD2 is a possible D gene (5 bases). CDR3 size: 14 residues. From germline, CDR1 is SNHLY and CDR2 FYNNEI. Between the trimmed V and J ends, which lost 3 bases and 4 bases, there was a span of 13 bases. The CDR3 DNA reads as TGTGCCAGCAGTGAGCAGCGGAACTCATACGAGCAGTACTTC. Its protein is CASSEQRNSYEQYF.

V is TRBV9 and J is TRBJ2-7; TRBD1 agrees at 7 bases. CDR1 is SGDLS and CDR2 is YYNGEE in the germline V gene. Trimming cost V 3 bases and J 6 bases; bases outside gene matches: 6. This CDR3 spans 13 amino acids. Here the CDR3 DNA reads TGTGCCAGCAGCGACAGGACAGGAGGCGAGCAGTACTTC. Translated, it gives CASSDRTGGEQYF.

This clone was observed a single time. CDR3 sequence: CASSVALANYNEQFF. For the CDR3, the DNA is TGTGCCAGCAGCGTAGCTCTGGCAAATTACAATGAGCAGTTCTTC. The rearrangement joins TRBV9 to TRBJ2-1; D not certain. The CDR3 is made up of 15 amino acids. V lost 0 bases and J lost 4, with 11 bases in between. The germline V gene has CDR1 SGDLS and CDR2 YYNGEE. The whole variable domain, filled in from reference TRBV9 and TRBJ2-1, reads DSGVTQTPKHLITATGQRVTLRCSPRSGDLSVYWYQQSLDQGLQFLIQYYNGEERAKGNILERFSAQQFPDLHSELNLSSLELGDSALYFCASSVALANYNEQFFGPGTRLTVL.

This chain links TRBV14 with TRBJ1-2; D remains unclear. Germline V gene data show CDR1 as SGHDN and CDR2 as FVKESK. V lost 0 bases and J lost 13, with 15 bases in between. The CDR3 length is 13 residues. CDR3 amino acids: CASSQDPGRGCTF. In DNA, the CDR3 is TGTGCCAGCAGCCAAGATCCAGGAAGAGGGTGCACCTTC.

Of note for this clone: An end of the junction differs from the germline gene, which may be a read error. The chain uses TRBV20-1 and TRBJ2-3; perhaps TRBD2 as D (5 bases). The CDR3 totals 11 residues. The germline V gene has CDR1 DFQATT and CDR2 SNEGSKA (reference sequence). The CDR3 protein is CSMDSTDTRYF. The CDR3 region has the DNA TGCAGCATGGACTCCACAGATACGCGGTATTTT.

To note about this clone: An end of the junction does not agree with germline; a read error may underlie this. V usage is TRBV19 and J usage is TRBJ1-2; TRBD1 agrees at 7 bases. This CDR3 contains 13 residues. The germline CDR1 and CDR2 sequences are LNHDA and SQIVND (reference sequence). CDR3 coding DNA: TGTGCCAGTAGTATAGAAGGGGGCTATGGCCACACCTTC. Amino acids: CASSIEGGYGHTF.

The chain is built from TRBV18 and TRBJ1-1, with 7 bases matching TRBD1. J was trimmed by 5 bases and V by 3 bases; bases with no gene match: 12. CDR3 length: 16 amino acids. CDR1 and CDR2 (germline): KGHSH, LQKENI. CDR3 amino acids: CASSPQDRPEGTEAFF. The CDR3 bases are TGTGCCAGCTCACCCCAGGACAGGCCGGAGGGAACTGAAGCTTTCTTT.

This chain connects TRBV5-1 to TRBJ1-5, with D hard to call. The CDR3 is 17 amino acids. Trimming pared 3 bases from V and 5 bases from J, leaving 21 bases between. Germline CDR1 and CDR2: SGHRS and YFSETQ. DNA for the CDR3: TGCGCCAGCAGCTCACCGTACGAGGCGGTCCTCGATCAGCCCCAGCATTTT. This gives the protein CASSSPYEAVLDQPQHF. Full variable domain (rest looked up from reference TRBV5-1 and TRBJ1-5): KAGVTQTPRYLIKTRGQQVTLSCSPISGHRSVSWYQQTPGQGLQFLFEYFSETQRNKGNFPGRFSGRQFSNSRSEMNVSTLELGDSALYLCASSSPYEAVLDQPQHFGDGTRLSIL.

V gene TRBV18 combines with J gene TRBJ1-2; TRBD1 matches at 8 bases. Germline V CDR1 and CDR2: KGHSH, LQKENI. This CDR3 spans 14 amino acids. V gave up 6 bases and J gave up 5 bases; unmatched junction bases: 8. The CDR3 loop reads CASSFSRGQYGYTF. The CDR3 nucleotides are TGTGCCAGCTCCTTCAGCAGGGGGCAATATGGCTACACCTTC.

The chain has TRBV5-1 and TRBJ2-5; D might be TRBD2 (5 bases). Trimming took off 7 bases at V and 2 bases at J, with 15 bases between the two ends. Per the germline V gene, CDR1 is SGHRS and CDR2 is YFSETQ. The CDR3 totals 14 residues. The CDR3 sequence is CASSTEAVQETQYF. In nucleotides, the CDR3 is TGCGCCAGCTCTACTGAAGCGGTTCAAGAGACCCAGTACTTC.

This clone was picked up a small number of times. The chain joins TRBV5-4 to TRBJ1-1, with a tentative D call TRBD1 (6 bases). Trimming cost V 4 bases and J 4 bases, with 11 bases left between them. Germline CDR1 reads SGHNT; CDR2 reads YYREEE (reference sequence). This CDR3 is built from 13 residues. The CDR3 is CASSRQGPTEAFF. CDR3 DNA: TGTGCCAGCAGCCGGCAGGGGCCCACTGAAGCTTTCTTT.

The CDR3 sequence: CAISESDREWANSPLHF. The DNA for the CDR3 is TGTGCCATCAGTGAGTCGGACAGGGAGTGGGCTAATTCACCCCTCCACTTT. The chain couples TRBV10-3 to TRBJ1-6, with 8 bases that match TRBD1. The ends lost 0 bases at V and 6 bases at J; junction bases unmatched: 7. Germline V gives CDR1 ENHRY, CDR2 SYGVKD. The CDR3 contains 17 residues.

The V gene is TRBV21-1, the J gene TRBJ1-2. TRBV21-1 is designated a pseudogene. CDR3 length equals 16 residues. The CDR3 reads CASSKVYRRGLRGYTF. In nucleotides, the CDR3 is TGTGCCAGCAGCAAAGTTTATCGAAGAGGGCTTCGCGGCTACACCTTC.

V and J are TRBV12-5 and TRBJ2-2, with D perhaps TRBD1 (6 bases). The CDR3 loop spans 15 amino acids. V lost 1 base and J lost 4, with 10 bases in between. Germline V gene sequence: CDR1 LGHNT, CDR2 FRNRAP. CDR3 residues: CASGLGPGVTGELFF. The CDR3 nucleotides are TGTGCTAGTGGTTTGGGTCCAGGGGTCACCGGGGAGCTGTTTTTT. The full variable domain, in which reference TRBV12-5 and TRBJ2-2 provide the parts outside the CDR3, is DARVTQTPRHKVTEMGQEVTMRCQPILGHNTVFWYRQTMMQGLELLAYFRNRAPLDDSGMPKDRFSAEMPDATLATLKIQPSEPRDSAVYFCASGLGPGVTGELFFGEGSRLTVL.

V usage is TRBV6-1 and J usage is TRBJ2-4; TRBD1 agrees at 11 bases. The CDR3 extends over 16 amino acids. Germline V gene data show CDR1 as MNHNS and CDR2 as SASEGT. The J segment lost 6 bases and the V segment lost 3 bases, leaving 7 bases of the junction unmatched. The CDR3 DNA is TGTGCCAGCAGTGATCCGGGACAGGGGGTTCTAAACATTCAGTACTTC. It is translated as CASSDPGQGVLNIQYF.

V and J are TRBV11-3 and TRBJ2-2; TRBD1 is a possible D gene (5 bases). The germline V and J ends were trimmed by 1 base and 1 base, with 10 bases remaining between them. The CDR3 loop spans 16 amino acids. Germline V gives CDR1 SGHNT, CDR2 YENEEA. In DNA form, the CDR3 reads TGTGCCAGCAGCTTAGGTGGGGCGCTGAACACCGGGGAGCTGTTTTTT. Its protein is CASSLGGALNTGELFF.

The chain is built from TRBV5-6 and TRBJ1-6, with D tentatively TRBD1 (5 bases). V lost 4 bases to trimming and J lost 4 bases, with 15 bases between them. The CDR3 length is 16 residues. Germline CDR1 is SGHDT and CDR2 is YYEEEE. CDR3 DNA sequence: TGTGCCAGCAGCCGGGGGGACTCCAATTATAATTCACCCCTCCACTTT. Its translation: CASSRGDSNYNSPLHF. The whole variable domain, remainder taken from reference TRBV5-6 and TRBJ1-6, is DAGVTQSPTHLIKTRGQQVTLRCSPKSGHDTVSWYQQALGQGPQFIFQYYEEEERQRGNFPDRFSGHQFPNYSSELNVNALLLGDSALYLCASSRGDSNYNSPLHFGNGTRLTVT.

V gene TRBV7-2 combines with J gene TRBJ1-2; D remains ambiguous. CDR3 length equals 14 residues. V was shortened by 5 bases and J by 3 bases, with 13 bases between the two germline ends. Germline loops: CDR1 SGHTA, CDR2 FQGNSA. The CDR3, as DNA: TGTGCCAGCAGCACCGCGGCGGGCTACTATGGCTACACCTTC. Protein sequence: CASSTAAGYYGYTF.